These 22 T cell receptor beta chains were all obtained from the same sample, sequenced in a study of shared clonotypes between healthy human individuals. TCRdb's copy holds only in-frame clones and misses some; the assay was immunoSEQ multiplex PCR. The sample has under 750,000 clones, just under 75% seen once; the top ten hold approximately 2%. The sample taken for sequencing was memory CD4+ T cells sorted from blood. Subset denoted: CD45RA-negative fraction. All receptors derive from a woman in her 30s in good health.

The V call is TRBV5-1, the J call TRBJ2-3; 12 bases fit TRBD2. The CDR3 has 16 residues. The V and J ends lost 5 bases and 3 bases, in that order; junction bases with no gene match: 7. In germline, CDR1 is SGHRS, CDR2 YFSETQ. CDR3 nucleotides: TGCGCCAGCAGTCTTAGGACTAGCGGGATGACAGATACGCAGTATTTT. It yields the protein CASSLRTSGMTDTQYF.

The CDR3 DNA follows: TGTGCCAGCAGTTTACGGAACACCCAAGAGACCCAGTACTTC. This translates into CASSLRNTQETQYF. The J gene is TRBJ2-5, the V gene TRBV28; D ambiguous. The CDR3 runs to 14 residues. Germline V gene lookup returns CDR1 MDHEN and CDR2 SYDVKM. V was shortened by 2 bases and J by 1 base, with 8 bases between the two germline ends.

This clone was found once. The chain is built from TRBV5-6 and TRBJ2-5, with D unresolved. The CDR3 is 13 residues long. Germline V gene lookup returns CDR1 SGHDT and CDR2 YYEEEE. V was trimmed by 0 bases and J by 3 bases, leaving 6 bases between them. CDR3 protein: CASSLVHEETQYF. The CDR3 DNA is TGTGCCAGCAGCTTGGTACACGAAGAGACCCAGTACTTC.

The CDR3 region has the DNA TGTGCCAGCAGCCTTGAACCGGCACAAGAGACCCAGTACTTC. Its protein is CASSLEPAQETQYF. The gene calls are TRBV14 and TRBJ2-5; D remains unclear. The CDR3 length is 14 residues. Germline V gene data show CDR1 as SGHDN and CDR2 as FVKESK. With 4 bases removed from V and 2 bases from J, the gap between germline ends came to 11 bases.

This clone was seen more than once but under ten times. The rearrangement uses TRBV5-1 and TRBJ2-1; D unclear. This CDR3 is built from 15 residues. The V end was cut by 3 bases, the J end by 0 bases, with 10 bases between. The germline V gene encodes CDR1 SGHRS and CDR2 YFSETQ. In DNA, the CDR3 is TGCGCCAGCAGCTGGGTGGTTAGCTCCTACAATGAGCAGTTCTTC. Translated, it gives CASSWVVSSYNEQFF.

The rearrangement joins TRBV6-1 to TRBJ1-2; a possible D gene is TRBD1 (5 bases). This CDR3 region has 14 residues. Per the germline V gene, CDR1 is MNHNS and CDR2 is SASEGT. Trimming removed 6 bases from V and 5 bases from J, with 16 bases in between. In DNA, the CDR3 is TGTGCCAGCAGAGCACGACAGTCACCTTATGGCTACACCTTC. It encodes CASRARQSPYGYTF.

This clone has more than one count but fewer than ten. CDR3 loop: CASSLDEGMTEAFF. The CDR3 region has the DNA TGTGCCAGCAGCTTAGACGAGGGTATGACTGAAGCTTTCTTT. V usage is TRBV11-2 and J usage is TRBJ1-1, with unresolved D. V dropped 0 bases and J dropped 5 bases, with 10 bases sitting between them. This CDR3 is 14 amino acids long. Germline values: CDR1 SGHAT, CDR2 FQNNGV.

V gene TRBV28 combines with J gene TRBJ1-4; D perhaps matches TRBD1 (5 bases). This CDR3 has 14 amino acids. Between the trimmed V and J ends, which lost 6 bases and 8 bases, there was a span of 16 bases. Germline V gene lookup returns CDR1 MDHEN and CDR2 SYDVKM. CDR3: CASRPGGVGEKLFF. The CDR3 coding sequence is TGTGCCAGCAGGCCCGGAGGGGTCGGAGAAAAACTGTTTTTT.

This chain connects TRBV7-9 to TRBJ1-1, with 7 bases lining up with TRBD1. Germline values: CDR1 SEHNR, CDR2 FQNEAQ (reference sequence). CDR3 size: 14 residues. V gave up 5 bases and J gave up 4 bases; unmatched junction bases: 7. CDR3 in amino acids: CASSTDRKTTEAFF. CDR3 bases: TGTGCCAGCAGCACGGACAGGAAGACCACTGAAGCTTTCTTT.

Regarding this clone: The sample carries other DNA sequences with the same CDR3. This chain uses TRBV11-2 with TRBJ2-5; the D is unclear. V was cut by 5 bases and J by 5 bases, with 15 bases left in between. The CDR3 has 14 amino acids. Looked up from germline, CDR1 is SGHAT and CDR2 is FQNNGV. CDR3 sequence (DNA): TGTGCCAGCAGCCCAACCGGTGCCGGGGAGACCCAGTACTTC. This gives the protein CASSPTGAGETQYF.

This chain connects TRBV5-1 to TRBJ2-3; 9 bases match TRBD2. Per the germline V gene, CDR1 is SGHRS and CDR2 is YFSETQ. The CDR3 runs to 15 residues. V gave up 2 bases and J gave up 2 bases; unmatched junction bases: 3. CDR3 sequence reads: CASSFGLAITDTQYF. The CDR3 bases are TGCGCCAGCAGCTTCGGACTAGCGATCACAGATACGCAGTATTTT.

J is TRBJ1-4 and V is TRBV2; no reliable D call. CDR3 size: 15 residues. The germline V gene has CDR1 SNHLY and CDR2 FYNNEI. V lost 8 bases and J lost 2, with 15 bases in between. This CDR3 is CASERARRTNEKLFF. The CDR3 DNA reads as TGTGCCAGCGAGCGGGCCCGTCGCACTAATGAAAAACTGTTTTTT.

V gene TRBV7-8 combines with J gene TRBJ2-1; D is possibly TRBD2 (6 bases). Looked up from germline, CDR1 is SGHVS and CDR2 is FQNEAQ. V gave up 0 bases and J gave up 1 base, with 19 bases separating them. This CDR3 region has 19 residues. CDR3 sequence (DNA): TGTGCCAGCAGCTTAGCGCGGGAAGGATACAGAGGGTCCTACAATGAGCAGTTCTTC. Its translation is CASSLAREGYRGSYNEQFF.

The chain recombines TRBV5-4 with TRBJ1-1; D remains unclear. Germline CDR1 and CDR2: SGHNT and YYREEE (reference sequence). The CDR3 runs 14 residues. V was pared by 1 base and J by 1 base, with 8 bases between. As DNA, the CDR3 is TGTGCCAGCAGCTTGCGCACTCCGAACACTGAAGCTTTCTTT. Translating gives CASSLRTPNTEAFF. Full variable domain (rest looked up from reference TRBV5-4 and TRBJ1-1): ETGVTQSPTHLIKTRGQQVTLRCSSQSGHNTVSWYQQALGQGPQFIFQYYREEENGRGNFPPRFSGLQFPNYSSELNVNALELDDSALYLCASSLRTPNTEAFFGQGTRLTVV.

This clone was picked up a small number of times. The rearrangement joins TRBV18 to TRBJ2-4, with D perhaps matching TRBD1 (6 bases). The CDR3 is 13 amino acids. V lost 0 bases and J lost 7, with 7 bases in between. CDR1 and CDR2 from the germline V gene are KGHSH and LQKENI. CDR3 coding DNA: TGTGCCAGCTCACCACCGCAGGGGAACATTCAGTACTTC. The encoded protein is CASSPPQGNIQYF. The full variable domain, rest sourced from reference TRBV18 and TRBJ2-4, is NAGVMQNPRHLVRRRGQEARLRCSPMKGHSHVYWYRQLPEEGLKFMVYLQKENIIDESGMPKERFSAEFPKEGPSILRIQQVVRGDSAAYFCASSPPQGNIQYFGAGTRLSVL.

The chain links TRBV5-4 to TRBJ1-1; 7 positions agree with TRBD1. In germline, CDR1 is SGHNT, CDR2 YYREEE (reference sequence). The CDR3 is 14 residues long. The V gene end was trimmed by 3 bases and the J gene end by 4 bases; junction bases not matched to a gene: 6. CDR3 sequence reads: CASSWDQGGTEAFF. The CDR3 DNA is TGTGCCAGCAGCTGGGACCAGGGGGGCACTGAAGCTTTCTTT.

This clone was seen a single time. The rearrangement uses TRBV6-5 and TRBJ1-2; D is unresolved. Germline values: CDR1 MNHEY, CDR2 SVGAGI. There are 12 residues in the CDR3. V shed 6 bases and J shed 0 bases, with 5 bases lying between them. The CDR3 is CASRTSNYGYTF. The CDR3 DNA is TGTGCCAGCAGGACATCTAACTATGGCTACACCTTC.

The chain employs TRBV6-5 and TRBJ2-7; D remains unclear. Deletions cut 0 bases from V and 1 base from J, with 7 bases between. Germline CDR1 reads MNHEY; CDR2 reads SVGAGI. This CDR3 spans 14 amino acids. The CDR3 sequence is CASSYSAGSYEQYF. DNA of the CDR3: TGTGCCAGCAGTTACTCCGCAGGTTCCTACGAGCAGTACTTC.

There are many counts of this clone. The chain links TRBV9 to TRBJ2-3; D uncertain. Germline CDR1 is SGDLS and CDR2 is YYNGEE. CDR3 size: 15 residues. V was clipped by 0 bases and J by 2 bases, with 10 bases between them. Written as DNA, the CDR3 is TGTGCCAGCAGCGTAGAGGGCCGTAACACAGATACGCAGTATTTT. It encodes CASSVEGRNTDTQYF.

The rearrangement links TRBV5-1 to TRBJ2-5; 9 nucleotides match TRBD2. The trim removed 6 bases at V and 2 bases at J, leaving 11 bases unmatched. The CDR3 has 16 amino acids. CDR1 is SGHRS and CDR2 is YFSETQ in the germline V gene. The CDR3 DNA reads TGCGCCAGCACGCGGCTACTAGCGGGTAATCAAGAGACCCAGTACTTC. Encoded protein: CASTRLLAGNQETQYF.

This clone turned up a few times. The chain links TRBV5-5 to TRBJ1-5; no clear D gene. The V end was cut by 2 bases, the J end by 6 bases, with 3 bases between. The CDR3 runs 11 residues. Germline loops: CDR1 SGHKS, CDR2 YYEKEE (reference sequence). In DNA form, the CDR3 reads TGTGCCAGCAGCTTCGGTCAGCCCCAGCATTTT. Protein sequence: CASSFGQPQHF.

This clone showed up just once. V gene TRBV25-1 combines with J gene TRBJ1-5; TRBD1 is a possible D gene (5 bases). The V gene lost 3 bases and the J gene lost 1 base, with 13 bases spanning the gap. Looked up from germline, CDR1 is MGHDK and CDR2 is SYGVNS. The CDR3 runs to 16 residues. CDR3 sequence reads: CASSDNGAESNQPQHF. DNA of the CDR3: TGTGCCAGCAGTGACAACGGGGCTGAAAGCAATCAGCCCCAGCATTTT.